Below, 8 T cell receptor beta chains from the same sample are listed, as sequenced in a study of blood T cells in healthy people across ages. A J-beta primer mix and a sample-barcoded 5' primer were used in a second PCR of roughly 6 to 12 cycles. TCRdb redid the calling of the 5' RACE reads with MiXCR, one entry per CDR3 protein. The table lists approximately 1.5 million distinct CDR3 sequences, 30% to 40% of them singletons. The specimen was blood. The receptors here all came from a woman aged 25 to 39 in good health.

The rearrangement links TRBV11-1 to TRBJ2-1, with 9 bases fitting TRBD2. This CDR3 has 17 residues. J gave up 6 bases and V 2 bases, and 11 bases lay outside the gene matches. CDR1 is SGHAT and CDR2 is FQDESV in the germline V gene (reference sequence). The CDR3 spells CASSLKRWLAGSNEQFF. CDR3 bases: TGTGCCAGCAGCTTAAAGAGGTGGCTAGCGGGAAGCAATGAGCAGTTCTTC.

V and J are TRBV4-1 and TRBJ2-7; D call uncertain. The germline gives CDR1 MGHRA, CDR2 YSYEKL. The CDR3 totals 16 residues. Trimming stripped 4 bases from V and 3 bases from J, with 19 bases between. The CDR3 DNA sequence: TGCGCCAGCAGCCCCACCCTCGCGCAGGCCCTCTACGAGCAGTACTTC. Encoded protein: CASSPTLAQALYEQYF.

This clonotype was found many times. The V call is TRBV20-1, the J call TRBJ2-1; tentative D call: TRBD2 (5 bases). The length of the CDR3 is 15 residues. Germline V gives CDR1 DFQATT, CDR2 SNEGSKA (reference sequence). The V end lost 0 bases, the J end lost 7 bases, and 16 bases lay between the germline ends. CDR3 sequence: CSARDGVRVANEQFF. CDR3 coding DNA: TGCAGTGCTAGAGACGGCGTTAGGGTAGCGAATGAGCAGTTCTTC.

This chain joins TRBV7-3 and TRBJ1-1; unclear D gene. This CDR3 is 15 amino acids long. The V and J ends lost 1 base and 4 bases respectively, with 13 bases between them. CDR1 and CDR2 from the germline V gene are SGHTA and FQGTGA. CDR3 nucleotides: TGTGCCAGCAGCTTAAATCCCGAGGTGGCCACTGAAGCTTTCTTT. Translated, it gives CASSLNPEVATEAFF.

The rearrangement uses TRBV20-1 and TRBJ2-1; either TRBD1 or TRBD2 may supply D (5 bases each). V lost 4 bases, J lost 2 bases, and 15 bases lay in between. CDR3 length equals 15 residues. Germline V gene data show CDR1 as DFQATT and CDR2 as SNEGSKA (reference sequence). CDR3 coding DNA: TGCAGTGCTACGGGACCCCCTGGTGCCTACAATGAGCAGTTCTTC. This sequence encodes CSATGPPGAYNEQFF.

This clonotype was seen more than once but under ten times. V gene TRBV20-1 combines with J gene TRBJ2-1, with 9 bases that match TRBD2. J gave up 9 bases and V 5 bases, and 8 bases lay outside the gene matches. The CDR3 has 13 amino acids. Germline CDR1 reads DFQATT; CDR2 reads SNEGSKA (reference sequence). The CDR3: CSAWISGRSEQFF. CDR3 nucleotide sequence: TGCAGTGCTTGGATTAGCGGGAGAAGTGAGCAGTTCTTC.

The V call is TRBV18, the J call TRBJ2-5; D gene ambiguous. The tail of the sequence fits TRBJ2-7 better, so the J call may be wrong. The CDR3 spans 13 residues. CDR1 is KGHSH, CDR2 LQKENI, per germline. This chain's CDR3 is CASSPIHSYEQYF. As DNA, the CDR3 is TGTGCCAGCTCACCCATCCATAGCTACGAGCAGTACTTC.

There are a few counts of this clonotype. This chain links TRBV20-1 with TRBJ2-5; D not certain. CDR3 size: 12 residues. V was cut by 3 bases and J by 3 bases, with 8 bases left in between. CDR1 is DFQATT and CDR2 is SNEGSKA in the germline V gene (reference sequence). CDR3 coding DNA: TGCAGTGCTAGTGCTCTAGAAGAGACCCAGTACTTC. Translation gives CSASALEETQYF.